One sample yielded the 30 T cell receptor beta chains listed below, sequenced in a study of cytomegalovirus exposure and HLA in healthy donors. 13 Jbeta primers and 60 Vbeta primers were used for the PCR. Profiling relied on immunoSEQ multiplex PCR, and the TCRdb table lists in-frame clones only, not all of them. Its listing shows 150,000 to 200,000 clones. The sequenced sample was PBMCs. These receptors originate from a man between 25 and 39 years old in good health and CMV-seronegative.

The CDR3 is CASSLASGPSSGNTIYF. The DNA of the CDR3 is TGTGCCAGCAGCTTAGCGTCAGGGCCTTCCTCTGGAAACACCATATATTTT. This sequence joins TRBV7-2 and TRBJ1-3; possible D gene TRBD1, 5 bases. Per the germline V gene, CDR1 is SGHTA and CDR2 is FQGNSA. V lost 0 bases and J lost 0, with 12 bases in between. The CDR3 length is 17 residues.

The rearrangement links TRBV9 to TRBJ1-1, with TRBD1 as a possible D gene (5 bases). CDR3 length: 16 amino acids. V lost 4 bases, J lost 0 bases, and 16 bases lay in between. Germline V lookup: CDR1 SGDLS, CDR2 YYNGEE. The CDR3 sequence is CASSPQLGGMNTEAFF. DNA for the CDR3: TGTGCCAGCAGCCCGCAACTGGGGGGGATGAACACTGAAGCTTTCTTT. The full variable domain, rest sourced from reference TRBV9 and TRBJ1-1, is DSGVTQTPKHLITATGQRVTLRCSPRSGDLSVYWYQQSLDQGLQFLIQYYNGEERAKGNILERFSAQQFPDLHSELNLSSLELGDSALYFCASSPQLGGMNTEAFFGQGTRLTVV.

DNA of the CDR3: TGTGCCAGCAGTTTAGACACGAGAAATGGCTACACCTTC. This sequence encodes CASSLDTRNGYTF. The chain links TRBV28 to TRBJ1-2, with D hard to call. This CDR3 has 13 residues. Per germline, CDR1 MDHEN and CDR2 SYDVKM. The germline V and J ends were trimmed by 2 bases and 6 bases, with 10 bases remaining between them.

V and J are TRBV7-2 and TRBJ2-5; possibly TRBD1 for D (5 bases). Trimming took 3 bases from V and 1 from J, leaving 6 bases between them. The germline V gene has CDR1 SGHTA and CDR2 FQGNSA. The CDR3 is made up of 13 amino acids. The CDR3 protein is CASSFTGQETQYF. CDR3 nucleotides: TGTGCCAGCAGCTTCACAGGCCAAGAGACCCAGTACTTC. Drawing the rest from reference TRBV7-2 and TRBJ2-5, the complete variable domain is GAGVSQSPSNKVTEKGKDVELRCDPISGHTALYWYRQSLGQGLEFLIYFQGNSAPDKSGLPSDRFSAERTGGSVSTLTIQRTQQEDSAVYLCASSFTGQETQYFGPGTRLLVL.

This chain links TRBV19 with TRBJ2-3, with a possible D match to TRBD2 (5 bases). This CDR3 region has 15 residues. The germline gives CDR1 LNHDA, CDR2 SQIVND (reference sequence). The V end lost 3 bases, the J end lost 4 bases, and 14 bases lay between the germline ends. As DNA, the CDR3 is TGTGCCAGTAGTATCCGGTGGGAGTACCCAGATACGCAGTATTTT. Residues: CASSIRWEYPDTQYF.

V gene TRBV11-2 combines with J gene TRBJ2-1; D ambiguous. V lost 0 bases, J lost 0 bases, and 6 bases lay in between. Germline CDR1 is SGHAT and CDR2 is FQNNGV. The CDR3 has 15 residues. The CDR3 DNA follows: TGTGCCAGCAGCTTAGACAGAGGCTCCTACAATGAGCAGTTCTTC. Translation: CASSLDRGSYNEQFF.

The genes are TRBV7-2 and TRBJ2-1, with unresolved D. The CDR3 has 14 residues. Trimming shortened V by 5 bases and J by 5 bases, and 13 bases separated the two germline ends. Germline V lookup: CDR1 SGHTA, CDR2 FQGNSA. The DNA for the CDR3 is TGTGCCAGCAGCCCACGGAGCCTCAACAATGAGCAGTTCTTC. This translates into CASSPRSLNNEQFF.

V is TRBV10-3 and J is TRBJ2-5; 9 positions match TRBD1. The J segment lost 5 bases and the V segment lost 5 bases, leaving 9 bases of the junction unmatched. This CDR3 has 15 amino acids. Germline V gene lookup returns CDR1 ENHRY and CDR2 SYGVKD. The CDR3 reads CAISQMTGGSETQYF. CDR3 sequence (DNA): TGTGCCATCAGTCAGATGACAGGGGGGAGTGAGACCCAGTACTTC.

The genes are TRBV30 and TRBJ2-5; perhaps TRBD1 as D (6 bases). The CDR3 length is 11 residues. The germline V gene has CDR1 GTSNPN and CDR2 SVGIG (reference sequence). Trimming cost V 7 bases and J 3 bases, with 9 bases left between them. The CDR3 DNA reads as TGTGCCTCACAGGGTAAAGAGACCCAGTACTTC. Its translation is CASQGKETQYF.

The chain is built from TRBV30 and TRBJ1-4; D uncertain. This CDR3 contains 14 residues. The germline V and J ends were trimmed by 4 bases and 6 bases, with 15 bases remaining between them. Germline CDR1 GTSNPN, CDR2 SVGIG (reference sequence). CDR3 loop: CAWKMAGRHEKLFF. The CDR3 DNA reads TGTGCCTGGAAAATGGCGGGGAGGCATGAAAAACTGTTTTTT.

The rearrangement uses TRBV19 and TRBJ1-2, with no clear D. CDR3 length equals 14 residues. V was clipped by 5 bases and J by 0 bases, with 10 bases between them. Germline V gene lookup returns CDR1 LNHDA and CDR2 SQIVND (reference sequence). The CDR3 nucleotides read TGTGCCAGTAGTCCCCTGGGAGCTAACTATGGCTACACCTTC. This codes for CASSPLGANYGYTF.

V gene TRBV28 combines with J gene TRBJ2-5; TRBD2 aligns across 13 bases. V dropped 4 bases and J dropped 7; count of bases not matched to a gene: 18. This CDR3 is 19 amino acids long. Germline CDR1 MDHEN, CDR2 SYDVKM. The chain's CDR3 is CASSSPPQTSGRLGRTQYF. The DNA of the CDR3 is TGTGCCAGCAGTTCGCCTCCCCAGACTAGCGGGAGGCTTGGGAGGACCCAGTACTTC.

V is TRBV27 and J is TRBJ1-1; D is ambiguous. Germline V gives CDR1 MNHEY, CDR2 SMNVEV (reference sequence). V was clipped by 2 bases and J by 11 bases, with 9 bases between them. The CDR3 length is 11 residues. The CDR3 protein is CASSLGEEAFF. In DNA form, the CDR3 reads TGTGCCAGCAGTTTAGGGGAGGAGGCTTTCTTT.

The chain links TRBV13 to TRBJ1-2; possibly TRBD1 for D (5 bases). Trimming shortened V by 5 bases and J by 5 bases, and 9 bases separated the two germline ends. CDR1 is PRHDT and CDR2 is FYEKMQ in the germline V gene (reference sequence). There are 12 residues in the CDR3. The CDR3 region has the DNA TGTGCCAGCAGCCCGGGGGGTTATGGCTACACCTTC. As protein: CASSPGGYGYTF.

The genes are TRBV6-5 and TRBJ2-1, with 11 bases lining up with TRBD2. Per the germline V gene, CDR1 is MNHEY and CDR2 is SVGAGI. V shed 4 bases and J 5 bases; nucleotides not matched to a gene: 7. The CDR3 covers 16 residues. The CDR3 sequence: CASSSLSGRVDNEQFF. The CDR3 DNA sequence: TGTGCCAGCAGTTCCCTTAGCGGGAGGGTTGACAATGAGCAGTTCTTC.

V and J are TRBV7-9 and TRBJ2-5; no reliable D call. Looked up from germline, CDR1 is SEHNR and CDR2 is FQNEAQ (reference sequence). The CDR3 runs to 13 residues. Between the trimmed V and J ends, which lost 2 bases and 5 bases, there was a span of 9 bases. The CDR3 DNA reads TGTGCCAGCAGCTTAATGACTTCGGAGACCCAGTACTTC. This translates into CASSLMTSETQYF.

V gene TRBV6-5 combines with J gene TRBJ2-3; TRBD1 agrees at 10 bases. Germline assignment: CDR1 MNHEY and CDR2 SVGAGI. The CDR3 extends over 15 amino acids. The V segment lost 6 bases and the J segment 3 bases; nucleotides outside the gene matches: 6. The CDR3 reads CASRKDRGYTDTQYF. CDR3 nucleotide sequence: TGTGCCAGCAGGAAGGACAGGGGGTATACAGATACGCAGTATTTT.

This chain joins TRBV10-1 and TRBJ2-5, with a tentative D call TRBD2 (6 bases). This CDR3 is built from 15 residues. Germline CDR1 WNHNN, CDR2 SYGVQD (reference sequence). Trimming stripped 1 base from V and 1 base from J, with 10 bases between. The CDR3 nucleotides read TGCGCCAGCAGTGAGTACGGAGGGACCCAAGAGACCCAGTACTTC. Its protein is CASSEYGGTQETQYF.

The rearrangement links TRBV7-2 to TRBJ2-3, with 9 nucleotides matching TRBD2. Germline V gene lookup returns CDR1 SGHTA and CDR2 FQGNSA. J lost 10 bases, V lost 1 base, and 9 bases had no gene match. This CDR3 region has 15 residues. CDR3 sequence: CASSLVGAGGDAQYF. As DNA, the CDR3 is TGTGCCAGCAGCTTAGTAGGAGCGGGAGGTGACGCGCAGTATTTT. Looking up the rest from reference TRBV7-2 and TRBJ2-3 gives the full variable domain: GAGVSQSPSNKVTEKGKDVELRCDPISGHTALYWYRQSLGQGLEFLIYFQGNSAPDKSGLPSDRFSAERTGGSVSTLTIQRTQQEDSAVYLCASSLVGAGGDAQYFGPGTRLTVL.

The J gene is TRBJ2-2, the V gene TRBV12-5, with no clear D. The CDR3 has 18 residues. The V end lost 0 bases, the J end lost 5 bases, and 19 bases lay between the germline ends. Germline V lookup: CDR1 LGHNT, CDR2 FRNRAP. CDR3 loop: CASGLVLLGLGRTGELFF. The CDR3 region has the DNA TGTGCTAGTGGTTTGGTCCTTCTTGGTCTAGGTAGGACCGGGGAGCTGTTTTTT.

This chain connects TRBV4-2 to TRBJ1-5; possible D gene TRBD1, 5 bases. The CDR3 sequence is 16 residues long. Germline assignment: CDR1 LGHNA and CDR2 YNFKEQ. Trimming stripped 1 base from V and 5 bases from J, with 15 bases between. DNA of the CDR3: TGTGCCAGCAGCCAAGGAGGCAGGGTTGGCGATCAGCCCCAGCATTTT. Protein: CASSQGGRVGDQPQHF.

The chain joins TRBV30 to TRBJ2-7; 7 bases are shared with TRBD1. V shed 4 bases, J shed 4 bases, and the junction held 7 bases outside the gene matches. CDR3 size: 13 residues. Germline V gives CDR1 GTSNPN, CDR2 SVGIG (reference sequence). The CDR3 protein is CAWNRGLAYEQYF. The CDR3 DNA follows: TGTGCCTGGAATAGGGGGCTCGCTTACGAGCAGTACTTC.

This chain connects TRBV7-9 to TRBJ1-1; D possibly corresponds to TRBD1 (6 bases). In germline, CDR1 is SEHNR, CDR2 FQNEAQ (reference sequence). Trimming cost V 4 bases and J 5 bases, with 14 bases left between them. The CDR3 extends over 14 amino acids. The CDR3, as DNA: TGTGCCAGCAGCTCTCACAGGGAGGGGACTGAAGCTTTCTTT. Protein sequence: CASSSHREGTEAFF.

The V gene is TRBV6-5, the J gene TRBJ2-3; D is perhaps TRBD1 (5 bases). This CDR3 is 15 amino acids long. Trimming left V 0 bases short and J 0 bases short, with 7 bases between. Germline V gives CDR1 MNHEY, CDR2 SVGAGI. As DNA, the CDR3 is TGTGCCAGCAGTTACTCAGGGGCCAGCACAGATACGCAGTATTTT. This encodes CASSYSGASTDTQYF.

The CDR3 DNA reads as TGTGCCACGACCTTATTTGCCGGGACAGGGTTCCTAGAGCAGTTCTTC. Its protein product is CATTLFAGTGFLEQFF. The chain couples TRBV19 to TRBJ2-1; 9 nucleotides agree with TRBD1. Germline trimming cut 10 bases from V and 10 bases from J; bases unmatched to any gene: 20. CDR3 length equals 16 residues. The germline gives CDR1 LNHDA, CDR2 SQIVND (reference sequence).

The rearrangement links TRBV6-1 to TRBJ1-5; D is undetermined. Trimming removed 6 bases from V and 3 bases from J, with 6 bases in between. Germline V gene lookup returns CDR1 MNHNS and CDR2 SASEGT. The CDR3 extends over 12 amino acids. In DNA form, the CDR3 reads TGTGCCAGCAGCCCTTTCAATCAGCCCCAGCATTTT. Translating gives CASSPFNQPQHF.

This chain connects TRBV10-1 to TRBJ2-3; D possibly corresponds to TRBD2 (6 bases). The CDR3 has 14 amino acids. The ends were cut back, 4 bases at V and 1 base at J, with 9 bases in the middle. The germline CDR1 and CDR2 sequences are WNHNN and SYGVQD (reference sequence). The CDR3 DNA reads TGCGCCAGCAGTGCGGGGGAGGGCACAGATACGCAGTATTTT. It encodes CASSAGEGTDTQYF.

This chain connects TRBV6-1 to TRBJ2-5, with a weak D call TRBD2 (5 bases). The DNA matches TRBJ2-7 better at its end, which makes the J call doubtful. CDR3 length: 15 residues. CDR1 is MNHNS and CDR2 is SASEGT in the germline V gene. The DNA of the CDR3 is TGTGCCAGCTGGTCGGCGGAGGCGAAATCCTACGAGCAGTACTTC. Its protein product is CASWSAEAKSYEQYF.

The chain couples TRBV30 to TRBJ2-3; no firm D call. The CDR3 has 12 residues. Trimming took 2 bases from V and 4 from J, leaving 7 bases between them. Germline CDR1 GTSNPN, CDR2 SVGIG (reference sequence). The CDR3, as DNA: TGTGCCTGGAGTACCCAGTCAGATACGCAGTATTTT. Protein product: CAWSTQSDTQYF.

The rearrangement joins TRBV29-1 to TRBJ2-5; maybe TRBD1 (6 bases). The germline CDR1 and CDR2 sequences are SQVTM and ANQGSEA. This CDR3 has 13 amino acids. Trimming shortened V by 5 bases and J by 4 bases, and 14 bases separated the two germline ends. The CDR3 spells CSVLLQTGETQYF. The CDR3 coding sequence is TGCAGCGTTCTTCTTCAGACAGGAGAGACCCAGTACTTC.